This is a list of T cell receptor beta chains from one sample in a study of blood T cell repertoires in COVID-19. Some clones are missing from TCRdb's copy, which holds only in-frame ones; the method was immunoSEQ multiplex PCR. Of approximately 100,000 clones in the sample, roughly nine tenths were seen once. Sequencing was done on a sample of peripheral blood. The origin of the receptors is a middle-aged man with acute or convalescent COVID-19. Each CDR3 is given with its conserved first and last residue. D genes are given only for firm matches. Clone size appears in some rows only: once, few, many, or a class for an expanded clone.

DNA: TGTGCCAGCAGCTTACCTACAGGGAACTCTGGGGCCAACGTCCTGACTTTC; CDR3: CASSLPTGNSGANVLTF; J: TRBJ2-6; size: once; D: .; V: TRBV11-2
DNA: TGTGCCAGTAGTACGGGACAGGGGAATCGAGATACGCAGTATTTT; CDR3: CASSTGQGNRDTQYF; J: TRBJ2-3; size: .; D: TRBD1; V: TRBV19
DNA: TGCGCCAGCAGCGCGTCAGAGACGGGAAATTCACCCCTCCACTTT; CDR3: CASSASETGNSPLHF; J: TRBJ1-6; size: .; D: .; V: TRBV5-1
DNA: TGTGCCAGCAGTTTCGGGACAGGGGGCCGTTCACCCCTCCACTTT; CDR3: CASSFGTGGRSPLHF; J: TRBJ1-6; size: .; D: TRBD1; V: TRBV27
DNA: TGTGCCAGCACACCCGCATGGGGGGGCGCGGAGACCCAGTACTTC; CDR3: CASTPAWGGAETQYF; J: TRBJ2-5; size: .; D: .; V: TRBV6-5
DNA: TGTGCCAGCAGCTTAGAGGCGGGGAGCAATCAGCCCCAGCATTTT; CDR3: CASSLEAGSNQPQHF; J: TRBJ1-5; size: .; D: .; V: TRBV7-2
DNA: TGTGCCAGTAGTATAGATCGCGGTCCCTATGGCTACACCTTC; CDR3: CASSIDRGPYGYTF; J: TRBJ1-2; size: .; D: .; V: TRBV19
DNA: TGTGCCAGCAGCCATCAGCGGGCTGCCTCCTACGAGCAGTACTTC; CDR3: CASSHQRAASYEQYF; J: TRBJ2-7; size: .; D: .; V: TRBV3-1/TRBV3-2
DNA: TGTGCCAGTAGTATAGGGCCAGGACAGAGCTATGGCTACACCTTC; CDR3: CASSIGPGQSYGYTF; J: TRBJ1-2; size: .; D: .; V: TRBV19
DNA: TGTGCCAGCAGCCCCCTGGCTAGCGGGAGTCGCACAGATACGCAGTATTTT; CDR3: CASSPLASGSRTDTQYF; J: TRBJ2-3; size: .; D: TRBD2; V: TRBV14
DNA: TGTGCCAGCAGTTTTAGGGGCAGAGTTCTCTATGGCTACACCTTC; CDR3: CASSFRGRVLYGYTF; J: TRBJ1-2; size: .; D: .; V: TRBV28
DNA: TGTGCCAGCAGTGAAGCGCGGCAGGGAGAGACCCAGTACTTC; CDR3: CASSEARQGETQYF; J: TRBJ2-5; size: .; D: .; V: TRBV2
DNA: TGTGCCAGCAGTTTTTCCAAACAGCCCCAGCATTTT; CDR3: CASSFSKQPQHF; J: TRBJ1-5; size: .; D: .; V: TRBV12-3/TRBV12-4
DNA: TGTGCCAGCAGCCCCCACACCGATTCTAACTATGGCTACACCTTC; CDR3: CASSPHTDSNYGYTF; J: TRBJ1-2; size: .; D: .; V: TRBV9
DNA: TGTGCCAGCAGCCAAGATTCGGTCCCTACTCCCCCAGATACGCAGTATTTT; CDR3: CASSQDSVPTPPDTQYF; J: TRBJ2-3; size: few; D: .; V: TRBV4-2
DNA: TGTGCCAGTAGTCCCAACAGGGGAAATAATTCACCCCTCCACTTT; CDR3: CASSPNRGNNSPLHF; J: TRBJ1-6; size: few; D: TRBD1; V: TRBV19
DNA: TGCAGCGTTGAAAGGGGGGGCACAACTTTCTTT; CDR3: CSVERGGTTFF; J: TRBJ1-1; size: once; D: .; V: TRBV29-1
DNA: TGTGCCAGCCTCGGACAGCTTAGCAATCAGCCCCAGCATTTT; CDR3: CASLGQLSNQPQHF; J: TRBJ1-5; size: .; D: .; V: TRBV6-5
DNA: TGTGCCAGCAGCATGTCAGGGGTAGGGGAAGCTTTCTTT; CDR3: CASSMSGVGEAFF; J: TRBJ1-1; size: .; D: .; V: TRBV6-6
DNA: TGTGCCAGCAGCCTAACAGGGGGGTTGATCACTGAAGCTTTCTTT; CDR3: CASSLTGGLITEAFF; J: TRBJ1-1; size: .; D: TRBD1; V: TRBV28
DNA: TGTGCCAGCAGTGAGGACAGGGGAAGTGACGAGCAGTACTTC; CDR3: CASSEDRGSDEQYF; J: TRBJ2-7; size: .; D: TRBD1; V: TRBV2
DNA: TGTGCCAGCAGTTTATCCGGACAGAAACTTGGTGGCTACACCTTC; CDR3: CASSLSGQKLGGYTF; J: TRBJ1-2; size: .; D: .; V: TRBV27